Presented here are 9 T cell receptor beta chains from one specimen sequenced in a study of blood T cell repertoires in COVID-19. The protocol was immunoSEQ multiplex PCR, while the TCRdb copy is restricted to in-frame clones and leaves out a portion. The repertoire includes about 88,000 clones, approximately 90% of them detected once, and about 2% sits in the top ten. The sample consisted of peripheral blood. Receptors were obtained from a human donor with active COVID-19. The donor label of this sample is uncertain.

The chain recombines TRBV29-1 with TRBJ1-2; 8 bases are a match to TRBD1. This CDR3 is 17 amino acids long. V dropped 4 bases and J dropped 0; count of bases not matched to a gene: 13. From germline, CDR1 is SQVTM and CDR2 ANQGSEA. The chain's CDR3 is CSVGPQQGEIPNYGYTF. The CDR3 nucleotides are TGCAGCGTTGGACCGCAACAGGGGGAAATCCCTAACTATGGCTACACCTTC.

The V gene is TRBV7-9, the J gene TRBJ2-3; 8 nucleotides align to TRBD2. CDR1 and CDR2 from the germline V gene are SEHNR and FQNEAQ (reference sequence). V was clipped by 1 base and J by 4 bases; unmatched bases: 7. This CDR3 is built from 16 residues. The DNA for the CDR3 is TGTGCCAGCAGCTTAGAGGAGCGGGGGCGGGCAGATACGCAGTATTTT. This encodes CASSLEERGRADTQYF.

The V and J genes are TRBV5-4 and TRBJ2-5; 11 bases fit TRBD2. Germline assignment: CDR1 SGHNT and CDR2 YYREEE (reference sequence). CDR3 length: 16 residues. Trimming at V came to 3 bases and at J to 9 bases, leaving 13 bases not matched to a gene. Here the CDR3 DNA reads TGTGCCAGCAGCTCTAGCGGGGGGCCCCGGGGGAAGGCCCAGTACTTC. Protein: CASSSSGGPRGKAQYF.

The J gene is TRBJ2-5, the V gene TRBV7-3; the match to TRBD2 covers 13 bases. The germline V gene encodes CDR1 SGHTA and CDR2 FQGTGA. The CDR3 covers 15 residues. The V gene end was trimmed by 5 bases and the J gene end by 2 bases; junction bases not matched to a gene: 2. The CDR3 here is CASSLTSGGQETQYF. The CDR3 bases are TGTGCCAGCAGCCTGACTAGCGGGGGGCAAGAGACCCAGTACTTC.

V gene TRBV2 combines with J gene TRBJ1-2; D perhaps matches TRBD1 (6 bases). The CDR3 is 18 amino acids. Germline V gene data show CDR1 as SNHLY and CDR2 as FYNNEI. The germline V and J ends were trimmed by 0 bases and 8 bases, with 25 bases remaining between them. The CDR3 is CASSEARGGAGAPSGYTF. CDR3 sequence (DNA): TGTGCCAGCAGTGAAGCGCGAGGGGGAGCAGGGGCGCCGAGCGGCTACACCTTC.

The chain links TRBV6-5 to TRBJ2-7; tentatively, D is TRBD1 (6 bases). CDR3 size: 12 residues. The V end was cut by 6 bases, the J end by 4 bases, with 10 bases between. Looked up from germline, CDR1 is MNHEY and CDR2 is SVGAGI. The CDR3 loop is CASSRDTYEQYF. In nucleotides, the CDR3 is TGTGCCAGCAGCCGGGACACTTACGAGCAGTACTTC.

The chain joins TRBV10-2 to TRBJ1-3, with D perhaps TRBD1 (5 bases). V gave up 4 bases and J gave up 0 bases, with 10 bases separating them. The CDR3 runs 15 residues. CDR1 WSHSY and CDR2 SAAADI come from the germline V gene. The CDR3 sequence is CASSVDTYSGNTIYF. Written as DNA, the CDR3 is TGCGCCAGCAGTGTGGACACTTACTCTGGAAACACCATATATTTT.

This clone was recorded once. CDR3 coding DNA: TGTGCCAGCAGGGGTCAGGGGAGCAATCAGCCCCAGCATTTT. This translates into CASRGQGSNQPQHF. The V and J genes are TRBV2 and TRBJ1-5; a possible D gene is TRBD1 (6 bases). CDR1 SNHLY and CDR2 FYNNEI come from the germline V gene. CDR3 size: 14 residues. V shed 6 bases and J shed 1 base, with 10 bases lying between them.

The chain employs TRBV11-2 and TRBJ2-1; TRBD2 matches 7 bases. The junction had 12 bases not matched to a gene; V was cut back by 5 bases and J by 2 bases. Germline V gene lookup returns CDR1 SGHAT and CDR2 FQNNGV. The CDR3 is 17 residues long. This chain's CDR3 is CASSPIPWRGTYNEQFF. CDR3 nucleotide sequence: TGTGCCAGCAGCCCCATCCCTTGGCGGGGGACCTACAATGAGCAGTTCTTC. The entire variable domain, with the rest obtained from reference TRBV11-2 and TRBJ2-1, is as follows: EAGVAQSPRYKIIEKRQSVAFWCNPISGHATLYWYQQILGQGPKLLIQFQNNGVVDDSQLPKDRFSAERLKGVDSTLKIQPAKLEDSAVYLCASSPIPWRGTYNEQFFGPGTRLTVL.